This entry lists 4 T cell receptor beta chains sequenced from one sample in a study of shared clonotypes between healthy human individuals. Using immunoSEQ multiplex PCR, the repertoire was profiled, and TCRdb retains in-frame clones only, with some absent. The sample carries about 490,000 clones, over 75% recorded once. The sample comprised PBMCs. All receptors come from a woman aged 40 to 50 in good health. Some clones in this sample may be carry-over from other donors' samples.

The J gene is TRBJ2-1, the V gene TRBV13, with D perhaps TRBD2 (5 bases). CDR1 and CDR2 from the germline V gene are PRHDT and FYEKMQ (reference sequence). This CDR3 contains 14 residues. The V and J ends lost 0 bases and 6 bases respectively, with 9 bases between them. CDR3 DNA sequence: TGTGCCAGCAGCTTAGGGGAGGCCCCCAATGAGCAGTTCTTC. Amino acids: CASSLGEAPNEQFF.

The chain joins TRBV18 to TRBJ2-7; possibly TRBD2 for D (6 bases). Trimming removed 3 bases at V and 1 base at J, with 10 bases between. From germline, CDR1 is KGHSH and CDR2 LQKENI. There are 14 residues in the CDR3. Written as DNA, the CDR3 is TGTGCCAGCTCACCTACGGGAGAATCCTACGAGCAGTACTTC. Protein product: CASSPTGESYEQYF. Variable domain in full (rest from reference TRBV18 and TRBJ2-7): NAGVMQNPRHLVRRRGQEARLRCSPMKGHSHVYWYRQLPEEGLKFMVYLQKENIIDESGMPKERFSAEFPKEGPSILRIQQVVRGDSAAYFCASSPTGESYEQYFGPGTRLTVT.

The chain uses TRBV7-8 and TRBJ2-5; maybe TRBD2 (6 bases). The CDR3 totals 14 residues. Trimming removed 5 bases at V and 5 bases at J, with 15 bases between. Germline values: CDR1 SGHVS, CDR2 FQNEAQ. The CDR3 here is CASSLAFGRETQYF. In nucleotides, the CDR3 is TGTGCCAGCAGCCTTGCATTTGGGAGGGAGACCCAGTACTTC.

The chain recombines TRBV5-1 with TRBJ1-2; TRBD1 matches at 9 bases. The CDR3 length is 13 residues. V shed 9 bases, J shed 4 bases, and the junction held 7 bases outside the gene matches. Germline CDR1 and CDR2: SGHRS and YFSETQ. CDR3 bases: TGCGCCAAACACAGGGGGCTGGGCTATGGCTACACCTTC. Encoded protein: CAKHRGLGYGYTF.